This TCR beta chain was profiled in a study of cytomegalovirus exposure and HLA in healthy donors. Primers included in the PCR were 60 Vbeta and 13 Jbeta primers. Libraries were prepared by immunoSEQ multiplex PCR; TCRdb keeps only in-frame clonotypes and omits some of them. The table lists about 87,000 clones, over 70% of them singletons. The origin of this receptor is a man younger than 40 in good health and CMV-seropositive. The source material was PBMCs.

The CDR3 DNA is TGTGCCAGCAGCTTAGTCTCAGGCCTGAACACTGAAGCTTTCTTT. Its translation: CASSLVSGLNTEAFF. The J gene is TRBJ1-1, the V gene TRBV11-1; D is undetermined. Trimming took off 1 base at V and 0 bases at J, with 9 bases between the two ends. The CDR3 is 15 residues long. The germline V gene encodes CDR1 SGHAT and CDR2 FQDESV (reference sequence).